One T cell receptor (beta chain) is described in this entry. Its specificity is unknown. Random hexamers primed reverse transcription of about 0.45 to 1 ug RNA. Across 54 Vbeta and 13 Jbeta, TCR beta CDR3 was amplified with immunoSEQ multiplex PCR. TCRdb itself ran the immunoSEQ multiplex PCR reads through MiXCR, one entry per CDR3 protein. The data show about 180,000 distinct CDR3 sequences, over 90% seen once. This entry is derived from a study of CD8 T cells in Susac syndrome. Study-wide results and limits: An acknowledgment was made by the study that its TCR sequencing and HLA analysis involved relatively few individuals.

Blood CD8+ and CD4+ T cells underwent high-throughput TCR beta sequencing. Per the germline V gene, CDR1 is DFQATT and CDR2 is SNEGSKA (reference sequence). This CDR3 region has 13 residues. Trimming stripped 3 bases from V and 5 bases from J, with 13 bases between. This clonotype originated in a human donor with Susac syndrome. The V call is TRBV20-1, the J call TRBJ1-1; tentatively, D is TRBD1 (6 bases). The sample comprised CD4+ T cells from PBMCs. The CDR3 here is CSASLGARTEAFF. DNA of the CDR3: TGCAGTGCTAGTTTGGGGGCGAGAACTGAAGCTTTCTTT.